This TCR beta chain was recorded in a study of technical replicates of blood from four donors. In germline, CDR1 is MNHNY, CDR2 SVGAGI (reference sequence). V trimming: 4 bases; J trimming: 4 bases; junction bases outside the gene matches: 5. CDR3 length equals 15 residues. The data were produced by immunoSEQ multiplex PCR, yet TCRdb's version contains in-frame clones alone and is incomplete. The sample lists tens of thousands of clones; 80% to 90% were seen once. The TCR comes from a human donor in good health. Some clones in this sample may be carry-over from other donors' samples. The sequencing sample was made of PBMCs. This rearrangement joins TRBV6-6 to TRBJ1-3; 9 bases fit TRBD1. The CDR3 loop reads CASSWGQGLGNTIYF. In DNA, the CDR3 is TGTGCCAGCAGTTGGGGACAGGGACTAGGAAACACCATATATTTT.